This is a list of T cell receptor beta chains from one sample in a study of T-cell reconstitution after alpha-beta-depleted transplantation in children. Each CDR3 protein is one row after TCRdb ran MiXCR on the PCR reads. There are about 640,000 distinct CDR3 sequences in the sample; roughly 15% occur only once, and 1.1% lies in the top ten. The sequencing used PBMCs from the stem cell graft donor, collected from the stem cell graft. These receptor sequences come from a human donor who donated a stem cell graft to a child with acute myeloid leukemia. Both conserved end residues are trimmed from each CDR3. The order of the fields is J gene, V gene, CDR3 protein.

TRBJ2-2	TRBV10-3	AISESPVRGGAGELF
TRBJ1-1	TRBV12-3/TRBV12-4	ASSPVWAWRNTEAF
TRBJ1-5	TRBV12-3/TRBV12-4	ASKEASLNSNQPQH
TRBJ1-2	TRBV6-5	ASSYSNEGTGGYT
TRBJ2-1	TRBV3-1	ASSQGTGGSYNEQF
TRBJ2-7	TRBV13	ASSSSGTAYEQY
TRBJ1-5	TRBV20-1	SATRDPNQPQH
TRBJ1-5	TRBV24-1	ATSRTGAGNQPQH
TRBJ2-3	TRBV7-9	ASSPELAADTQY
TRBJ2-1	TRBV9	ASSVAYNEQF
TRBJ2-3	TRBV5-4	ASSSNGLAGGRGSTDTQY
TRBJ2-3	TRBV7-9	ASSSDRAKDTQY
TRBJ1-5	TRBV12-3/TRBV12-4	ASSFQVNQPQH
TRBJ2-2	TRBV21-1	ASSKGEGIVLGTGELF
TRBJ2-5	TRBV7-2	ASSLGRVETQY
TRBJ1-2	TRBV15	ATSSVRNYGYT
TRBJ2-7	TRBV12-3/TRBV12-4	ASSLGNRVPAEQY
TRBJ2-3	TRBV12-3/TRBV12-4	ASSVRGFTDTQY
TRBJ2-5	TRBV25-1	ASGAVETQY
TRBJ1-4	TRBV7-9	ASSSPGTVDEKLF
TRBJ2-5	TRBV4-2	ASSQEPQSGGTSSETQY
TRBJ2-3	TRBV24-1	ATSDFSSLKQY
TRBJ2-7	TRBV10-3	AIRGEDEQY
TRBJ2-3	TRBV2	ASRQAVRATDTQY
TRBJ2-5	TRBV11-3	ASSQTSGRYQETQY
TRBJ1-4	TRBV20-1	SAGTPGQAPLNEKLF
TRBJ1-4	TRBV7-2	ASSPSWDSSEKLF
TRBJ2-5	TRBV9	ASSSNVGAAETQY
TRBJ2-3	TRBV20-1	SASTHSISTDTQY
TRBJ1-1	TRBV12-3/TRBV12-4	ASSLDTREAF
TRBJ1-4	TRBV7-2	ASSLVGTGVEKLF
TRBJ2-5	TRBV29-1	SVDPQETQY
TRBJ2-7	TRBV7-9	ASSGDGSYEQY
TRBJ1-1	TRBV6-1	ASRRGRSTEAF
TRBJ2-7	TRBV29-1	SGLLGQGSAYEQY
TRBJ1-4	TRBV11-2	ASSLGVSEKLF
TRBJ2-7	TRBV29-1	SVDGLGGPYEQY
TRBJ2-6	TRBV7-2	ANQPWPSGANVLT
TRBJ1-2	TRBV7-9	ASRLEVQGYT
TRBJ2-1	TRBV5-1	ASTGNEQF
TRBJ2-5	TRBV5-1	ASSYSGTGGGSETQY
TRBJ2-3	TRBV5-1	ASSLWPYTQY
TRBJ2-7	TRBV6-2/TRBV6-3	ASSLAGHEQY
TRBJ2-3	TRBV6-5	ASSYKRGVTDTQY
TRBJ1-5	TRBV4-1	ASSQETDIQPQH
TRBJ2-7	TRBV27	ASSSGQEGSYEQY
TRBJ1-5	TRBV10-3	AISEREDGSQPQH
TRBJ2-5	TRBV7-2	ASSSQGAGETQY
TRBJ1-2	TRBV12-3/TRBV12-4	ASNSRDRAYGYT
TRBJ2-2	TRBV7-2	ASSQLAGGPGGELF
TRBJ2-6	TRBV20-1	SAPPRDGPSGANVLT
TRBJ2-2	TRBV6-5	ASSYDRDGTGELF
TRBJ2-2	TRBV20-1	SARARGNTGELF
TRBJ2-5	TRBV5-1	ASDINGTQY